These 25 T cell receptor beta chains were all obtained from the same sample, sequenced in a study of response to subunit inactivated influenza vaccine. From the RT-PCR reads, TCRdb called clonotypes with MiXCR, one entry per CDR3 protein. The sample carries about 700,000 distinct CDR3 sequences, roughly 14% recorded once. The sample consisted of PBMCs from blood, taken less than 13 days after vaccination. The receptors come from a man aged 50-59 years who received an inactivated influenza vaccine.

This clonotype has a handful of counts. The chain has TRBV10-3 and TRBJ2-1; weak D call: TRBD2 (6 bases). The germline V gene has CDR1 ENHRY and CDR2 SYGVKD. The CDR3 loop spans 14 amino acids. Trimming left V 2 bases short and J 3 bases short, with 8 bases between. The DNA of the CDR3 is TGTGCCATCAGTGAGCGGGAGAGCTACAATGAGCAGTTCTTC. This codes for CAISERESYNEQFF.

The J gene is TRBJ1-5, the V gene TRBV6-1; TRBD1 aligns across 7 bases. From germline, CDR1 is MNHNS and CDR2 SASEGT. The ends lost 6 bases at V and 5 bases at J; junction bases unmatched: 10. The length of the CDR3 is 15 residues. The CDR3 loop reads CASRTRQGEDQPQHF. As DNA, the CDR3 is TGTGCCAGCAGAACCAGACAGGGAGAGGATCAGCCCCAGCATTTT.

This clonotype was seen ten or more times. This sequence joins TRBV4-3 and TRBJ2-3; 7 nucleotides align to TRBD1. V dropped 3 bases and J dropped 9; count of bases not matched to a gene: 3. Germline V gene sequence: CDR1 LGHNA, CDR2 YSLEER. This CDR3 is built from 12 residues. The CDR3 sequence: CASSHLTGTQYF. In DNA, the CDR3 is TGCGCCAGCAGCCATCTGACAGGGACGCAGTATTTT.

This clonotype has only a few counts. V and J are TRBV6-1 and TRBJ2-5; 9 positions match TRBD2. Germline V lookup: CDR1 MNHNS, CDR2 SASEGT. V lost 6 bases and J lost 1; bases outside the gene matches: 6. The CDR3 is 15 amino acids. For the CDR3, the DNA is TGTGCCAGCAGAGTTAGCGGGGGCCTCCAAGAGACCCAGTACTTC. Encoded protein: CASRVSGGLQETQYF.

The V call is TRBV6-6, the J call TRBJ1-1, with no clear D. The CDR3 covers 13 residues. Germline V gene lookup returns CDR1 MNHNY and CDR2 SVGAGI (reference sequence). V dropped 2 bases and J dropped 0 bases, with 4 bases sitting between them. CDR3 protein: CASSYLVNTEAFF. The CDR3 DNA follows: TGTGCCAGCAGTTACCTCGTGAACACTGAAGCTTTCTTT.

This clonotype came up many times. This chain links TRBV5-1 with TRBJ2-2; D not certain. Germline V gives CDR1 SGHRS, CDR2 YFSETQ. The V gene lost 0 bases and the J gene lost 1 base, with 10 bases spanning the gap. The CDR3 length is 16 residues. CDR3 sequence (DNA): TGCGCCAGCAGCTTGGGACGTCTCAGGAACACCGGGGAGCTGTTTTTT. Its protein product is CASSLGRLRNTGELFF.

This clonotype was seen only a few times. The rearrangement links TRBV6-2 or TRBV6-3 to TRBJ1-2, with no clear D. CDR1 is MNHEY and CDR2 is SVGEGT in the germline V gene. This CDR3 has 15 amino acids. The V gene lost 5 bases and the J gene lost 4 bases, with 17 bases spanning the gap. The DNA for the CDR3 is TGTGCCAGCAGTCGGACCCTAAGGAGTTTCTATGGCTACACCTTC. This gives the protein CASSRTLRSFYGYTF.

There are a few counts of this clonotype. The chain combines TRBV7-9 with TRBJ2-5, with D unclear. Germline CDR1 SEHNR, CDR2 FQNEAQ (reference sequence). Between the trimmed V and J ends, which lost 5 bases and 5 bases, there was a span of 9 bases. The CDR3 has 12 residues. CDR3 nucleotides: TGTGCCAGCAGCCTACCTTACGAGACCCAGTACTTC. Protein: CASSLPYETQYF.

This clonotype was recorded many times. The V and J genes are TRBV27 and TRBJ2-1, with TRBD2 matching 14 bases. With 5 bases clipped from V and 4 bases from J, the junction kept 10 bases outside the gene matches. The CDR3 length is 18 residues. Germline CDR1 is MNHEY and CDR2 is SMNVEV (reference sequence). The CDR3, as DNA: TGTGCCAGCAGTCCCATCGGGACTAGCGGGAGCCTATACAATGAGCAGTTCTTC. Protein: CASSPIGTSGSLYNEQFF.

This clonotype was picked up many times. The chain carries TRBV12-3 or TRBV12-4 and TRBJ1-5; D unclear. This CDR3 region has 11 residues. V was shortened by 7 bases and J by 7 bases, with 8 bases between the two germline ends. The CDR3 here is CASMGAQPQHF. The CDR3 DNA reads TGTGCCAGCATGGGAGCCCAGCCCCAGCATTTT.

The chain carries TRBV7-9 and TRBJ2-4; possible D gene TRBD1, 6 bases. The V end lost 5 bases, the J end lost 2 bases, and 13 bases lay between the germline ends. The germline V gene encodes CDR1 SEHNR and CDR2 FQNEAQ (reference sequence). The CDR3 is 15 residues long. CDR3 nucleotide sequence: TGTGCCAGCAGCCAGATACAGGGTACCAAAAACATTCAGTACTTC. Protein sequence: CASSQIQGTKNIQYF.

This clonotype has a count of ten or more. The CDR3, as DNA: TGCGCCAGCAGCTTTGGAACGACGGGCGTTAATTACAATGAGCAGTTCTTC. This encodes CASSFGTTGVNYNEQFF. The V call is TRBV5-1, the J call TRBJ2-1; no clear D gene. Deletions cut 2 bases from V and 4 bases from J, with 19 bases between. Germline loops: CDR1 SGHRS, CDR2 YFSETQ. The CDR3 loop spans 17 amino acids. Variable domain in full (rest from reference TRBV5-1 and TRBJ2-1): KAGVTQTPRYLIKTRGQQVTLSCSPISGHRSVSWYQQTPGQGLQFLFEYFSETQRNKGNFPGRFSGRQFSNSRSEMNVSTLELGDSALYLCASSFGTTGVNYNEQFFGPGTRLTVL.

This clonotype was detected ten times or more. V usage is TRBV7-2 and J usage is TRBJ2-7; the D gene could be TRBD1 or TRBD2 (5 bases each). The germline V gene has CDR1 SGHTA and CDR2 FQGNSA. The germline V and J ends were trimmed by 0 bases and 4 bases, with 13 bases remaining between them. This CDR3 has 15 amino acids. CDR3 amino acids: CASSLALGVEYEQYF. The CDR3 DNA is TGTGCCAGCAGCTTAGCCCTGGGGGTTGAATACGAGCAGTACTTC.

This clonotype was detected only a few times. The rearrangement links TRBV7-9 to TRBJ1-5; weak D call: TRBD1 (6 bases). Germline CDR1 is SEHNR and CDR2 is FQNEAQ (reference sequence). Trimming cost V 8 bases and J 2 bases, with 16 bases left between them. This CDR3 spans 15 amino acids. In DNA, the CDR3 is TGTGCCAGCTTCTTAGGCAGGGGCGGCAATCAGCCCCAGCATTTT. Translated: CASFLGRGGNQPQHF.

The V gene is TRBV20-1, the J gene TRBJ1-2; 9 bases align to TRBD1. Germline lookup yields CDR1 DFQATT and CDR2 SNEGSKA (reference sequence). The CDR3 is 14 residues long. V shed 1 base, J shed 5 bases, and the junction held 5 bases outside the gene matches. This chain's CDR3 is CSARGTGETYGYTF. As DNA, the CDR3 is TGCAGTGCTAGAGGGACAGGGGAAACGTATGGCTACACCTTC.

This clonotype has a handful of counts. The chain uses TRBV5-1 and TRBJ2-1, with 11 bases fitting TRBD1. The CDR3 is 15 amino acids. Germline V gene lookup returns CDR1 SGHRS and CDR2 YFSETQ. V shed 4 bases and J 6 bases; nucleotides not matched to a gene: 6. The CDR3 region has the DNA TGCGCCAGCAGCCTGGACAGGGGGCCTGGCAATGAGCAGTTCTTC. Translating gives CASSLDRGPGNEQFF.

The genes are TRBV12-3 or TRBV12-4 and TRBJ1-2, with no clear D. V gave up 4 bases and J gave up 0 bases, with 9 bases separating them. The CDR3 is made up of 14 amino acids. CDR3 in amino acids: CASSSDDSNYGYTF. CDR3 nucleotide sequence: TGTGCCAGCAGTTCCGACGATTCTAACTATGGCTACACCTTC.

The sample holds many counts of this clonotype. The chain has TRBV7-2 and TRBJ1-1; no firm D call. V gave up 4 bases and J gave up 0 bases, with 15 bases separating them. The germline V gene encodes CDR1 SGHTA and CDR2 FQGNSA. This CDR3 has 16 residues. This chain's CDR3 is CASSSNRVVMNTEAFF. CDR3 nucleotides: TGTGCCAGCAGCTCAAACCGGGTTGTCATGAACACTGAAGCTTTCTTT.

This sequence joins TRBV6-4 and TRBJ2-1; tentatively, D is TRBD2 (6 bases). Trimming stripped 5 bases from V and 7 bases from J, with 18 bases between. The CDR3 consists of 15 residues. In germline, CDR1 is MRHNA, CDR2 SNTAGT. CDR3 sequence: CASSLMAGLTNEQFF. CDR3 coding DNA: TGTGCCAGCAGTCTGATGGCGGGATTAACTAATGAGCAGTTCTTC.

In its sample, this clonotype was seen a few times. CDR3 bases: TGTGCCAGCAGTTCGGACGGATCCTACGAGCAGTACTTC. Its translation: CASSSDGSYEQYF. The V gene is TRBV6-6, the J gene TRBJ2-7; the D is unclear. Germline CDR1 is MNHNY and CDR2 is SVGAGI (reference sequence). Trimming took 4 bases from V and 1 from J, leaving 8 bases between them. The CDR3 spans 13 residues.

The rearrangement uses TRBV6-6 and TRBJ2-2; D ambiguous. The CDR3 contains 13 residues. Trimming left V 6 bases short and J 4 bases short, with 9 bases between. Germline CDR1 is MNHNY and CDR2 is SVGAGI (reference sequence). The chain's CDR3 is CASRNRATGELFF. The CDR3 DNA is TGTGCCAGCAGGAACCGGGCCACCGGGGAGCTGTTTTTT.

V gene TRBV16 combines with J gene TRBJ2-1, with D maybe TRBD2 (6 bases). Trimming stripped 5 bases from V and 4 bases from J, with 12 bases between. The germline V gene encodes CDR1 KGHSY and CDR2 FQNENV. The CDR3 runs 14 residues. The CDR3 nucleotides read TGTGCCAGCAGCGGGGACGGGGGTTACAATGAGCAGTTCTTC. Protein: CASSGDGGYNEQFF.

This clonotype was seen more than once but under ten times. This chain joins TRBV4-3 and TRBJ1-6, with 8 bases matching TRBD1. The V and J ends lost 3 bases and 8 bases, in that order; junction bases with no gene match: 6. The CDR3 sequence is 15 residues long. Germline CDR1 and CDR2: LGHNA and YSLEER. CDR3 amino acids: CASSHDRDRYSPLHF. The CDR3 DNA sequence: TGCGCCAGCAGCCATGACCGGGACAGGTATTCACCCCTCCACTTT.

The table lists this clonotype with a few counts. The genes are TRBV20-1 and TRBJ1-1; TRBD1 is a possible D gene (6 bases). Looked up from germline, CDR1 is DFQATT and CDR2 is SNEGSKA (reference sequence). The CDR3 is 13 amino acids. V lost 6 bases to trimming and J lost 6 bases, with 17 bases between them. The CDR3: CSATNAYRAEAFF. CDR3 nucleotides: TGCAGTGCGACAAACGCCTACAGGGCTGAAGCTTTCTTT.

This clonotype was seen at least ten times. The gene calls are TRBV5-1 and TRBJ1-1; D is unclear. The CDR3 covers 13 residues. V shed 3 bases and J shed 2 bases, with 8 bases lying between them. Germline V CDR1 and CDR2: SGHRS, YFSETQ. CDR3 loop: CASSWEPNTEAFF. The DNA for the CDR3 is TGCGCCAGCAGCTGGGAACCAAACACTGAAGCTTTCTTT.